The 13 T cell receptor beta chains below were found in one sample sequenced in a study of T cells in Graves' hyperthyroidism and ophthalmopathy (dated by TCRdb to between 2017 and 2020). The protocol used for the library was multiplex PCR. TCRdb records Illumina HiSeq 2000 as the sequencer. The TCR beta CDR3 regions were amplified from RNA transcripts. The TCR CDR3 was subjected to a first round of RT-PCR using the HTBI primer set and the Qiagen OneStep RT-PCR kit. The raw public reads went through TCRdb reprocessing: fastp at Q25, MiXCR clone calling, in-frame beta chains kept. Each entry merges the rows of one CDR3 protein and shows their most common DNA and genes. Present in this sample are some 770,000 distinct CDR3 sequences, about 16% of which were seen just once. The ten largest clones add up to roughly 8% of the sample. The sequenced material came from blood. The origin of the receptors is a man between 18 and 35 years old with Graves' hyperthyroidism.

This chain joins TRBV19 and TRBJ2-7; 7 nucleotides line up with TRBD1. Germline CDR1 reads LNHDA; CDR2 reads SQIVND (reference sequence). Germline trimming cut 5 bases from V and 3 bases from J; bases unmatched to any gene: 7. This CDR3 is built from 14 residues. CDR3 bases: TGTGCCAGTAGTCGGCAGGGGGTTATCTACGAGCAGTACTTC. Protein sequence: CASSRQGVIYEQYF. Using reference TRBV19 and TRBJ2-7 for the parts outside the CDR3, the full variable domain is DGGITQSPKYLFRKEGQNVTLSCEQNLNHDAMYWYRQDPGQGLRLIYYSQIVNDFQKGDIAEGYSVSREKKESFPLTVTSAQKNPTAFYLCASSRQGVIYEQYFGPGTRLTVT.

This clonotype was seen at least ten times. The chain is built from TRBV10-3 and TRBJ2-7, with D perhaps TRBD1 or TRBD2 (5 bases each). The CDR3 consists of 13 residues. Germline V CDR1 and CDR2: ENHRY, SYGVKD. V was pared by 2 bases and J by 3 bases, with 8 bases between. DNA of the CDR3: TGTGCCATCAGTGAGGGGACGGACTACGAGCAGTACTTC. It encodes CAISEGTDYEQYF.

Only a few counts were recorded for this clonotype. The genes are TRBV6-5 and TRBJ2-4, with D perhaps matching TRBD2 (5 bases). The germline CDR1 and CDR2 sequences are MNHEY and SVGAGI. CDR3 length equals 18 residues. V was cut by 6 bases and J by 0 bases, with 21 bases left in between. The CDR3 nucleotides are TGTGCCAGCAGCTATAACCCTCTCCAGCGGTTAGCCAAAAACATTCAGTACTTC. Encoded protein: CASSYNPLQRLAKNIQYF.

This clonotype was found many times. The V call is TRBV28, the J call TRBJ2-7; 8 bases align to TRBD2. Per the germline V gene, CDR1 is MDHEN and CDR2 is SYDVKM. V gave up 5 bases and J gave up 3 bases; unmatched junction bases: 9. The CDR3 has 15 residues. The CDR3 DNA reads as TGTGCCAGCAGTACCCACCGGGGGGGCAGCTACGAGCAGTACTTC. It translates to CASSTHRGGSYEQYF.

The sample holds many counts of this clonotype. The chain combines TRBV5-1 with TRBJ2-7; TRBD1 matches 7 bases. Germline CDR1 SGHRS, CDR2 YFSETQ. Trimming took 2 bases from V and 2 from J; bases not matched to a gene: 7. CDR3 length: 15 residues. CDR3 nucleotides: TGCGCCAGCAGCTTACTGGGCAGGGGGACCTACGAGCAGTACTTC. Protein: CASSLLGRGTYEQYF.

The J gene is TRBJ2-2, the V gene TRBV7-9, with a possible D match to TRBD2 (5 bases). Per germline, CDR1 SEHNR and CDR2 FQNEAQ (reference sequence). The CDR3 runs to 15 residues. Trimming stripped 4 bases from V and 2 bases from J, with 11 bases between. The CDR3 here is CASSSDYRNTGELFF. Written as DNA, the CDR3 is TGTGCCAGCAGCTCCGACTACCGAAACACCGGGGAGCTGTTTTTT.

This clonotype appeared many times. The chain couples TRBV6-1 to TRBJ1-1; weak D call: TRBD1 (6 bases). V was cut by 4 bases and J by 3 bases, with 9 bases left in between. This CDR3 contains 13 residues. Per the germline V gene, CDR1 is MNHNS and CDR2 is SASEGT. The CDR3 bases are TGTGCCAGCAGTGCGGACAGTTACACTGAAGCTTTCTTT. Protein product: CASSADSYTEAFF.

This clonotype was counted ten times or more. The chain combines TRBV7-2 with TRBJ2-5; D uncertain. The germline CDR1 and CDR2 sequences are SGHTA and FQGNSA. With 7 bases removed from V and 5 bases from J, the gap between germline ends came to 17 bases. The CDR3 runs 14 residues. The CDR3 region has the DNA TGTGCCAGCACCTCTGGACCCTCTAGGGAGACCCAGTACTTC. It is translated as CASTSGPSRETQYF.

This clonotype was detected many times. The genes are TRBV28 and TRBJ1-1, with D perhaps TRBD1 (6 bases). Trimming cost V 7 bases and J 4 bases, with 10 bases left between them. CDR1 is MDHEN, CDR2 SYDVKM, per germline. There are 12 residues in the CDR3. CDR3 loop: CASTTGGTEAFF. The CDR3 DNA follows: TGTGCCAGCACGACAGGTGGCACTGAAGCTTTCTTT.

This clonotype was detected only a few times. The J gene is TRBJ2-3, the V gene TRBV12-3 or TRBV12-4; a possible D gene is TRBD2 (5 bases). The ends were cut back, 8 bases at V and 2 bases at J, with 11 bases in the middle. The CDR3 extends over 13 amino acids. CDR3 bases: TGTGCCAGCCTCGGGCGGGTCACAGATACGCAGTATTTT. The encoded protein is CASLGRVTDTQYF.

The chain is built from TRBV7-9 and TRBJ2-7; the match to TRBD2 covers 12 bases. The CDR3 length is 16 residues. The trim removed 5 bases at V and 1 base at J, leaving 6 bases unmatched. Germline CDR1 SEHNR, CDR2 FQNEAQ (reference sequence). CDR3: CASSHTGLAGSYEQYF. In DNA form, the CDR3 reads TGTGCCAGCAGCCACACGGGACTAGCGGGTTCCTACGAGCAGTACTTC.

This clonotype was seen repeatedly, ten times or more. CDR3 DNA sequence: TGTGCCAGCAGTTTTGCCGGGTCCGAGCAGTACTTC. Encoded protein: CASSFAGSEQYF. The V gene is TRBV12-3 or TRBV12-4, the J gene TRBJ2-7, with no clear D. Trimming removed 3 bases from V and 6 bases from J, with 9 bases in between. This CDR3 region has 12 residues.

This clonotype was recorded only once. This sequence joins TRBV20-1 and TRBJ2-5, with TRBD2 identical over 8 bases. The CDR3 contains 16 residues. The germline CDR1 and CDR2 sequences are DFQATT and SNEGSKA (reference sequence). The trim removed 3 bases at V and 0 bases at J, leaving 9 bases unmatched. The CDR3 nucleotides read TGCAGTGCTAGTTTGCTAGCGGGCCCGTACCAAGAGACCCAGTACTTC. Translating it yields CSASLLAGPYQETQYF.